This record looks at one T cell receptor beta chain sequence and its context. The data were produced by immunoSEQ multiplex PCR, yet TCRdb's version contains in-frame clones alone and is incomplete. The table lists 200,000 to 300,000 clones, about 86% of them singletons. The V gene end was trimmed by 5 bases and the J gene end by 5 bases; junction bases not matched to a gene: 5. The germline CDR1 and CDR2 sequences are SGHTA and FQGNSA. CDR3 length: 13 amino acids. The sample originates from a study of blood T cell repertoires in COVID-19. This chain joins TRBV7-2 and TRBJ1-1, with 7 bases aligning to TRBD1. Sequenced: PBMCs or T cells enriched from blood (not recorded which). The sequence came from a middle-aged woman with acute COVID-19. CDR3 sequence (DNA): TGTGCCAGCAGCAAGACAGGGATGACTGAAGCTTTCTTT. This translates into CASSKTGMTEAFF.